One sample yielded the 28 T cell receptor beta chains listed below, sequenced in a study of shared clonotypes between healthy human individuals. Profiled with immunoSEQ multiplex PCR; TCRdb holds only in-frame clones, not every one. The sample yields about a million clones, approximately 75% seen once. Sequencing was performed on memory CD4+ T cells from PBMCs. Stated subset: CD45RA-negative fraction. These receptors were taken from a man between 18 and 35 years old in good health. Some clones in this sample may be carry-over from other donors' samples.

This clone was recorded at least ten times. The chain links TRBV30 to TRBJ2-4, with 10 positions matching TRBD2. Germline V gene data show CDR1 as GTSNPN and CDR2 as SVGIG (reference sequence). CDR3 length equals 18 residues. The CDR3 region has the DNA TGTGTGGGGCGGTTAGCGGGAGGCCGGCTCCTAGCCAAAAACATTCAGTACTTC. Residues: CVGRLAGGRLLAKNIQYF. Filled out from reference TRBV30 and TRBJ2-4, the complete variable domain reads SQTIHQWPATLVQPVGSPLSLECTVEGTSNPNLYWYRQAAGRGLQLLFYSVGIGQISSEVPQNLSASRPQDRQFILSSKKLLLSDSGFYLCVGRLAGGRLLAKNIQYFGAGTRLSVL.

V gene TRBV7-3 combines with J gene TRBJ2-1; TRBD1 aligns across 7 bases. CDR3 length: 15 amino acids. V dropped 5 bases and J dropped 3; count of bases not matched to a gene: 7. Germline CDR1 SGHTA, CDR2 FQGTGA. CDR3 residues: CASSRRDRVYNEQFF. CDR3 sequence (DNA): TGTGCCAGCAGCCGACGGGACAGAGTCTACAATGAGCAGTTCTTC.

This chain links TRBV9 with TRBJ2-3, with D possibly matching TRBD2 (5 bases). Germline-derived CDR1 and CDR2 are SGDLS and YYNGEE. V lost 1 base and J lost 4, with 13 bases in between. The CDR3 spans 15 residues. The CDR3 region is CASSVLDGMADTQYF. The CDR3 nucleotides read TGTGCCAGCAGCGTACTTGACGGGATGGCAGATACGCAGTATTTT.

The genes are TRBV5-1 and TRBJ2-3; either TRBD1 or TRBD2 may fit D (5 bases each). The CDR3 covers 15 residues. Germline lookup yields CDR1 SGHRS and CDR2 YFSETQ. Deletions cut 4 bases from V and 4 bases from J, with 16 bases between. The CDR3 protein is CASSEGLAYADTQYF. The CDR3 DNA sequence: TGCGCCAGCAGCGAGGGGTTGGCGTACGCAGATACGCAGTATTTT.

The chain combines TRBV10-3 with TRBJ2-7; 8 bases agree with TRBD1. Germline V gene lookup returns CDR1 ENHRY and CDR2 SYGVKD. This CDR3 is built from 15 residues. J gave up 3 bases and V 5 bases, and 9 bases lay outside the gene matches. The CDR3 sequence: CAISPQGGAGYEQYF. CDR3 nucleotides: TGTGCCATCAGTCCACAGGGGGGAGCAGGCTACGAGCAGTACTTC.

At least ten counts were recorded for this clone. The chain recombines TRBV4-2 with TRBJ1-2; D gene unclear. The CDR3 totals 14 residues. V lost 0 bases, J lost 4 bases, and 9 bases lay in between. Germline values: CDR1 LGHNA, CDR2 YNFKEQ. CDR3 residues: CASSQDDGIYGYTF. CDR3 coding DNA: TGTGCCAGCAGCCAAGATGACGGGATCTATGGCTACACCTTC.

The genes are TRBV4-2 and TRBJ2-7, with TRBD2 identical over 12 bases. CDR1 and CDR2 from the germline V gene are LGHNA and YNFKEQ. With 1 base clipped from V and 3 bases from J, the junction kept 7 bases outside the gene matches. CDR3 length equals 17 residues. The CDR3 nucleotides are TGTGCCAGCAGCCAAGCGGGTGGACTAGCGGGATACTACGAGCAGTACTTC. It is translated as CASSQAGGLAGYYEQYF.

This clone occurred a few times. This chain joins TRBV18 and TRBJ1-1; no definite D call. There are 14 residues in the CDR3. From germline, CDR1 is KGHSH and CDR2 LQKENI. Trimming removed 4 bases from V and 6 bases from J, with 15 bases in between. The CDR3 spells CASSREPRMAEAFF. Written as DNA, the CDR3 is TGTGCCAGCTCACGCGAACCCAGGATGGCTGAAGCTTTCTTT.

In its sample, this clone was seen many times. This specimen includes other DNA sequences encoding the same CDR3. CDR3 sequence: CASSRDRGGETQYF. As DNA, the CDR3 is TGTGCCAGCAGCCGCGACAGGGGAGGGGAGACCCAGTACTTC. The chain employs TRBV7-2 and TRBJ2-5, with a weak D call TRBD1 (8 bases). Germline V gene lookup returns CDR1 SGHTA and CDR2 FQGNSA. Deletions cut 5 bases from V and 5 bases from J, with 15 bases between. This CDR3 spans 14 amino acids.

V is TRBV4-3 and J is TRBJ2-5, with D perhaps being TRBD1 or TRBD2 (5 bases each). Looked up from germline, CDR1 is LGHNA and CDR2 is YSLEER. The CDR3 spans 15 residues. V was shortened by 4 bases and J by 9 bases, with 21 bases between the two germline ends. The CDR3 reads CASSPLEGTYGSQYF. The CDR3 DNA follows: TGCGCCAGCAGCCCTTTAGAGGGGACCTATGGGTCCCAGTACTTC.

The rearrangement joins TRBV28 to TRBJ2-1; weak D call: TRBD2 (6 bases). V lost 1 base and J lost 3, with 10 bases in between. This CDR3 contains 15 residues. Germline CDR1 and CDR2: MDHEN and SYDVKM. CDR3 amino acids: CASSLSGGDYNEQFF. For the CDR3, the DNA is TGTGCCAGCAGTTTATCCGGCGGGGACTACAATGAGCAGTTCTTC.

The chain combines TRBV30 with TRBJ1-1; unclear D gene. This CDR3 has 13 residues. CDR1 is GTSNPN and CDR2 is SVGIG in the germline V gene (reference sequence). V was trimmed by 3 bases and J by 1 base, leaving 9 bases between them. CDR3 DNA: TGTGCCTGGAGCACAAGGCCGAACACTGAAGCTTTCTTT. This translates into CAWSTRPNTEAFF.

Details on this clone: Other DNA sequences in this specimen translate into the identical CDR3. The chain employs TRBV2 and TRBJ1-3, with a possible D match to TRBD1 (6 bases). Trimming cost V 1 base and J 0 bases, with 10 bases left between them. Germline V gives CDR1 SNHLY, CDR2 FYNNEI. The CDR3 spans 16 residues. The CDR3 bases are TGTGCCAGCAGTGAAGGGGGGGCGAGCTCTGGAAACACCATATATTTT. It translates to CASSEGGASSGNTIYF.

The chain carries TRBV5-1 and TRBJ2-1; a weak D match, TRBD1 (5 bases). The CDR3 has 14 residues. Germline values: CDR1 SGHRS, CDR2 YFSETQ. V lost 5 bases, J lost 5 bases, and 14 bases lay in between. The CDR3 nucleotides read TGCGCCAGCAGGGTGGTAGGGGCTGACAATGAGCAGTTCTTC. It specifies CASRVVGADNEQFF.

This rearrangement joins TRBV4-1 to TRBJ1-4; a possible D gene is TRBD1 (6 bases). Germline CDR1 is MGHRA and CDR2 is YSYEKL. V lost 4 bases, J lost 8 bases, and 17 bases lay in between. CDR3 length: 15 amino acids. This CDR3 reads CASSRIQGRSEKLFF. For the CDR3, the DNA is TGCGCCAGCAGCCGCATACAGGGTCGCAGCGAAAAACTGTTTTTT.

For this clone: This sample includes further DNA sequences coding for the same CDR3. The chain joins TRBV5-1 to TRBJ1-5; D unclear. This CDR3 is built from 13 residues. Germline V gene lookup returns CDR1 SGHRS and CDR2 YFSETQ. The V and J ends lost 0 bases and 4 bases respectively, with 5 bases between them. Here the CDR3 reads CASSLGQNQPQHF. For the CDR3, the DNA is TGCGCCAGCAGCTTGGGGCAGAATCAGCCCCAGCATTTT.

V and J are TRBV6-1 and TRBJ1-1; no clear D gene. The germline V gene encodes CDR1 MNHNS and CDR2 SASEGT. The CDR3 sequence is 13 residues long. Trimming removed 0 bases at V and 6 bases at J, with 8 bases between. CDR3 region: CASSEAHGAEAFF. CDR3 DNA sequence: TGTGCCAGCAGTGAAGCACACGGCGCTGAAGCTTTCTTT.

V usage is TRBV6-5 and J usage is TRBJ2-7; a weak D match, TRBD1 (5 bases). V was trimmed by 4 bases and J by 6 bases, leaving 13 bases between them. The CDR3 length is 13 residues. CDR1 is MNHEY and CDR2 is SVGAGI in the germline V gene. The CDR3 nucleotides are TGTGCCAGCAGTTTTGCAGGGTTGAGCGAGCAGTACTTC. It encodes CASSFAGLSEQYF.

The CDR3 loop is CASSLRPETYGYTF. The CDR3 DNA follows: TGTGCCAGCAGTTTACGGCCAGAGACCTATGGCTACACCTTC. This chain connects TRBV28 to TRBJ1-2, with unresolved D. Per the germline V gene, CDR1 is MDHEN and CDR2 is SYDVKM. With 2 bases removed from V and 4 bases from J, the gap between germline ends came to 11 bases. This CDR3 spans 14 amino acids.

This clone was counted between two and nine times. One junction end disagrees with the germline gene, perhaps due to a read error. The chain has TRBV2 and TRBJ1-1; 7 positions match TRBD1. Germline V gene lookup returns CDR1 SNHLY and CDR2 FYNNEI. This CDR3 is built from 16 residues. The CDR3 loop reads CASREDRATVNTEAFF. As DNA, the CDR3 is TGTGCCAGCAGGGAAGACAGGGCAACCGTGAACACTGAAGCTTTCTTT.

This chain's CDR3 is CASSQERVTGSTEAFF. For the CDR3, the DNA is TGTGCCAGCAGCCAAGAACGGGTTACCGGGTCGACTGAAGCTTTCTTT. The chain employs TRBV14 and TRBJ1-1; D uncertain. The CDR3 extends over 16 amino acids. V gave up 0 bases and J gave up 5 bases, with 16 bases separating them. The germline gives CDR1 SGHDN, CDR2 FVKESK.

The chain combines TRBV18 with TRBJ2-1, with TRBD1 identical over 9 bases. Germline V CDR1 and CDR2: KGHSH, LQKENI. V was pared by 2 bases and J by 4 bases, with 9 bases of the junction left unmatched. The length of the CDR3 is 17 residues. CDR3 nucleotides: TGTGCCAGCTCACCAGTCGGGGGGACAGGGTCGTACAATGAGCAGTTCTTC. Its protein is CASSPVGGTGSYNEQFF.

The chain employs TRBV5-1 and TRBJ1-2, with 9 bases lining up with TRBD1. The CDR3 is 13 amino acids. Germline V CDR1 and CDR2: SGHRS, YFSETQ. V lost 3 bases to trimming and J lost 6 bases; unmatched junction nucleotides: 3. This chain's CDR3 is CASSSDRGNGYTF. The CDR3 nucleotides read TGCGCCAGCAGCTCCGACAGGGGGAATGGCTACACCTTC.

The chain joins TRBV6-5 to TRBJ1-3; 8 bases line up with TRBD1. The CDR3 covers 15 residues. Losses at the gene ends were 2 bases for V and 2 bases for J; bases not matched to a gene: 2. Germline CDR1 is MNHEY and CDR2 is SVGAGI. CDR3 bases: TGTGCCAGCAGTTACGACAGGGGACCTGGAAACACCATATATTTT. This encodes CASSYDRGPGNTIYF.

This clone showed up just once. V gene TRBV7-9 combines with J gene TRBJ2-2; no clear D gene. CDR1 SEHNR and CDR2 FQNEAQ come from the germline V gene (reference sequence). Trimming took off 2 bases at V and 7 bases at J, with 8 bases between the two ends. The CDR3 extends over 13 amino acids. The CDR3 region has the DNA TGTGCCAGCAGCTTATTCGTGGGCGGGGAGCTGTTTTTT. Translating gives CASSLFVGGELFF.

The genes are TRBV4-1 and TRBJ1-3; TRBD1 is a possible D gene (6 bases). The V gene's germline CDR1 is MGHRA and CDR2 YSYEKL. The germline V and J ends were trimmed by 3 bases and 2 bases, with 17 bases remaining between them. The CDR3 is 17 amino acids. The CDR3 sequence: CASSQGGQGQAGNTIYF. The CDR3 DNA reads as TGCGCCAGCAGCCAGGGCGGGCAGGGGCAGGCTGGAAACACCATATATTTT.

The chain couples TRBV7-2 to TRBJ2-7; D perhaps matches TRBD2 (6 bases). The CDR3 runs 15 residues. Germline V gene sequence: CDR1 SGHTA, CDR2 FQGNSA. V was shortened by 5 bases and J by 3 bases, with 17 bases between the two germline ends. CDR3 protein: CASSLDGAGNYEQYF. CDR3 nucleotide sequence: TGTGCCAGCAGCCTTGACGGAGCGGGTAACTACGAGCAGTACTTC.

The chain links TRBV7-7 to TRBJ2-2; the D gene is possibly TRBD2 (5 bases). The CDR3 length is 14 residues. V gave up 5 bases and J gave up 6 bases, with 13 bases separating them. CDR1 and CDR2 from the germline V gene are SSHAT and FNYEAQ (reference sequence). CDR3 sequence (DNA): TGTGCCAGCAGCCCCGAGGAGGTTTCCGGGGAGCTGTTTTTT. Amino acid sequence: CASSPEEVSGELFF.